This is a list of T cell receptor beta chains from one sample in a study of blood T cell repertoires in COVID-19. Assay used: immunoSEQ multiplex PCR; TCRdb lists only in-frame clones, some missing. Of 300,000 to 350,000 clones in the sample, 88% were seen once. Material for sequencing was PBMCs or T cells enriched from blood (not recorded which). All receptors derive from a woman aged 30 to 39 who had been exposed to COVID-19. CDR3s include the opening cysteine and the closing phenylalanine or tryptophan. The D gene is left open where the match is weak. Not every row has a clone size; where given, it reads once, few, many or a size class.

clone_size: NA
v_call: TRBV27
d_call: NA
j_call: TRBJ2-7
cdr3_nt: TGTGCCAGCGGACAGTACTACGAGCAGTACTTC
cdr3_aa: CASGQYYEQYF

clone_size: NA
v_call: TRBV3-1/TRBV3-2
d_call: NA
j_call: TRBJ2-7
cdr3_nt: TGTGCCAGCAGCCAAGGTTCCGGGATGAGAGGAAATTGGCAGTACTTC
cdr3_aa: CASSQGSGMRGNWQYF

clone_size: NA
v_call: TRBV1
d_call: NA
j_call: TRBJ2-1
cdr3_nt: TGCACCAGCAACAGGGGGAGGCGGAGGGGGATACACAATGAGCAGTTCTTC
cdr3_aa: CTSNRGRRRGIHNEQFF

clone_size: NA
v_call: TRBV18
d_call: NA
j_call: TRBJ1-1
cdr3_nt: TGTGCCAGCTCACCTAACCCTCACACAGGGTTGGGGACTGAAGCTTTCTTT
cdr3_aa: CASSPNPHTGLGTEAFF

clone_size: NA
v_call: TRBV19
d_call: TRBD2
j_call: TRBJ2-1
cdr3_nt: TGTGCCAGTAGTCCCCGTTTAGCGGGACCCTCCTACAATGAGCAGTTCTTC
cdr3_aa: CASSPRLAGPSYNEQFF

clone_size: once
v_call: TRBV19
d_call: NA
j_call: TRBJ2-7
cdr3_nt: TGTGCCTCAACCGGACATAAGGAGCAGTACTTC
cdr3_aa: CASTGHKEQYF

clone_size: NA
v_call: TRBV10-3
d_call: NA
j_call: TRBJ1-4
cdr3_nt: TGTGCCATCAGTGTCCAGGGGTCCCTTAATGAAAAACTGTTTTTT
cdr3_aa: CAISVQGSLNEKLFF

clone_size: NA
v_call: TRBV28
d_call: TRBD1
j_call: TRBJ2-5
cdr3_nt: TGTGCCAGCAGTTGGACAGGGCGCCGGGGAGAGACCCAGTACTTC
cdr3_aa: CASSWTGRRGETQYF

clone_size: NA
v_call: TRBV28
d_call: TRBD1
j_call: TRBJ1-5
cdr3_nt: TGTGCCAGCAGTGACCAGACAGGGGAAGGGGGTAGCAATCAGCCCCAGCATTTT
cdr3_aa: CASSDQTGEGGSNQPQHF

clone_size: NA
v_call: TRBV28
d_call: TRBD2
j_call: TRBJ2-3
cdr3_nt: TGTGCCAGCAGTCCGGACGCCGGGACTACTAGCACAGATACGCAGTATTTT
cdr3_aa: CASSPDAGTTSTDTQYF

clone_size: NA
v_call: TRBV2
d_call: NA
j_call: TRBJ1-2
cdr3_nt: TGTGCCAGCAGTGAAGAGCGAGGCAGGGTTTCGTATGGCTACACCTTC
cdr3_aa: CASSEERGRVSYGYTF

clone_size: NA
v_call: TRBV19
d_call: TRBD2
j_call: TRBJ2-5
cdr3_nt: TGTGCCAGTAGTAGGACTAGCGGTTGGGAGACCCAGTACTTC
cdr3_aa: CASSRTSGWETQYF

clone_size: NA
v_call: TRBV2
d_call: TRBD2
j_call: TRBJ2-7
cdr3_nt: TGTGCCAGCAGAGCCGGGACTAGCCTAAGGGGCGAGCAGTACTTC
cdr3_aa: CASRAGTSLRGEQYF

clone_size: NA
v_call: TRBV10-2
d_call: TRBD1
j_call: TRBJ2-2
cdr3_nt: TGCGCCAGCAGCTCTAGACAGGGGGGCTCCCCCGGGGAGCTGTTTTTT
cdr3_aa: CASSSRQGGSPGELFF

clone_size: NA
v_call: TRBV28
d_call: NA
j_call: TRBJ1-4
cdr3_nt: TGTGCCAGCAGTCGACGGGGGTCGGGGTGGGCAAAACTGTTTTTT
cdr3_aa: CASSRRGSGWAKLFF

clone_size: NA
v_call: TRBV6-5
d_call: NA
j_call: TRBJ1-4
cdr3_nt: TGTGCCAGCAGTTCTCTTTTGGAGGGTGAAAAACTGTTTTTT
cdr3_aa: CASSSLLEGEKLFF

clone_size: NA
v_call: TRBV9
d_call: TRBD1
j_call: TRBJ2-3
cdr3_nt: TGTGCCAGCAGCCCCCAAGGGGGCCCCCCCACAGATACGCAGTATTTT
cdr3_aa: CASSPQGGPPTDTQYF

clone_size: NA
v_call: TRBV10-3
d_call: TRBD1
j_call: TRBJ1-2
cdr3_nt: TGTGCCATCAGGGAGGACAGGGGTCAAACTTACACCTTC
cdr3_aa: CAIREDRGQTYTF

clone_size: few
v_call: TRBV11-3
d_call: TRBD2
j_call: TRBJ2-7
cdr3_nt: TGTGCCAGCAGCTTGAAACTAGCGGGTTACGAGCAGTACTTC
cdr3_aa: CASSLKLAGYEQYF

clone_size: NA
v_call: TRBV28
d_call: NA
j_call: TRBJ2-1
cdr3_nt: TGTGCCAGCAGTTCTAGTCAGTCGGATGAGCAGTTCTTC
cdr3_aa: CASSSSQSDEQFF

clone_size: NA
v_call: TRBV13
d_call: NA
j_call: TRBJ1-1
cdr3_nt: TGTGCCAGCAGCCCTCGCGGGCTCAACACTGAAGCTTTCTTT
cdr3_aa: CASSPRGLNTEAFF

clone_size: NA
v_call: TRBV30
d_call: NA
j_call: TRBJ2-3
cdr3_nt: TGTGCCTGGAGACGAGGTGATACGCAGTATTTT
cdr3_aa: CAWRRGDTQYF

clone_size: NA
v_call: TRBV7-8
d_call: NA
j_call: TRBJ1-1
cdr3_nt: TGTGCCAGCAGCTTATATCAGGGGACAAGAAACACTGAAGCTTTCTTT
cdr3_aa: CASSLYQGTRNTEAFF

clone_size: NA
v_call: TRBV5-1
d_call: TRBD2
j_call: TRBJ2-1
cdr3_nt: TGCGCCAGCAGCTTGGGGACTAGCGGGAGAGGGAAATCCTACAATGAGCAGTTCTTC
cdr3_aa: CASSLGTSGRGKSYNEQFF

clone_size: NA
v_call: TRBV19
d_call: NA
j_call: TRBJ2-7
cdr3_nt: TGTGCCAGTAGTACCGGACAGACGTACGAGCAGTACTTC
cdr3_aa: CASSTGQTYEQYF

clone_size: NA
v_call: TRBV6-5
d_call: TRBD1
j_call: TRBJ1-2
cdr3_nt: TGTGCCAGCAGGGGGGGACAGGGGGATGGCTACACCTTC
cdr3_aa: CASRGGQGDGYTF

clone_size: NA
v_call: TRBV5-1
d_call: TRBD2
j_call: TRBJ2-1
cdr3_nt: TGCGCCAGCAGCTTGGGCGGGAGCGGGCACAATGAGCAGTTCTTC
cdr3_aa: CASSLGGSGHNEQFF

clone_size: NA
v_call: TRBV19
d_call: TRBD1
j_call: TRBJ1-2
cdr3_nt: TGTGCCAGTTCCTTGGGACAGGAAGTGGATGGCTACACCTTC
cdr3_aa: CASSLGQEVDGYTF

clone_size: NA
v_call: TRBV28
d_call: TRBD2
j_call: TRBJ2-7
cdr3_nt: TGTGCCAGCAGTTTTCCTCTTCCTCGGACTAGCGGGCGTTCCTACGAGCAGTACTTC
cdr3_aa: CASSFPLPRTSGRSYEQYF

clone_size: NA
v_call: TRBV5-1
d_call: TRBD2
j_call: TRBJ2-1
cdr3_nt: TGCGCCAGCAGCCAGCTAGCGGGAGGTCACTACCGGAGCTCCTACAATGAGCAGTTCTTC
cdr3_aa: CASSQLAGGHYRSSYNEQFF

clone_size: NA
v_call: TRBV10-2
d_call: NA
j_call: TRBJ1-5
cdr3_nt: TGCGCCAGCAGTGAGTCTGGGGGCCGGAATCAGCCCCAGCATTTT
cdr3_aa: CASSESGGRNQPQHF

clone_size: NA
v_call: TRBV5-1
d_call: TRBD1
j_call: TRBJ2-2
cdr3_nt: TGCGCCAGCAGCTCGTTAGGGGGCCGACCCGATGGACACACCGGGGAGCTGTTTTTT
cdr3_aa: CASSSLGGRPDGHTGELFF

clone_size: NA
v_call: TRBV19
d_call: NA
j_call: TRBJ2-5
cdr3_nt: TGTGCCAGTATGTCGACGGGAGTTGAGACCCAGTACTTC
cdr3_aa: CASMSTGVETQYF

clone_size: NA
v_call: TRBV18
d_call: TRBD1
j_call: TRBJ1-1
cdr3_nt: TGTGCCAGCTCACCACCGGGACAGGGAAGCAGCGCTGAAGCTTTCTTT
cdr3_aa: CASSPPGQGSSAEAFF

clone_size: once
v_call: TRBV24-1
d_call: NA
j_call: TRBJ2-1
cdr3_nt: TGTGCCACCAGTGATCCCGGACAGACCTCCTACAATGAGCAGTTCTTC
cdr3_aa: CATSDPGQTSYNEQFF

clone_size: NA
v_call: TRBV24-1
d_call: TRBD1
j_call: TRBJ2-1
cdr3_nt: TGTGCCACCAGTGATCGAGGACAGGGCTCGGGGAATGAGCAGTTCTTC
cdr3_aa: CATSDRGQGSGNEQFF

clone_size: NA
v_call: TRBV28
d_call: TRBD1
j_call: TRBJ1-5
cdr3_nt: TGTGCCAGCAGTTTAAGTAGCGGACAGGGGGCGAGAAGGCAGCCCCAGCATTTT
cdr3_aa: CASSLSSGQGARRQPQHF

clone_size: NA
v_call: TRBV6-5
d_call: TRBD1
j_call: TRBJ1-2
cdr3_nt: TGTGCCAGCAGTCTGTCAGAACAGGGGGCGTTAGGCTACACCTTC
cdr3_aa: CASSLSEQGALGYTF

clone_size: NA
v_call: TRBV18
d_call: TRBD1
j_call: TRBJ2-1
cdr3_nt: TGTGCCAGCTCCCCTGGACAGGGGGCGGACAATGAGCAGTTCTTC
cdr3_aa: CASSPGQGADNEQFF

clone_size: NA
v_call: TRBV3-1/TRBV3-2
d_call: TRBD1
j_call: TRBJ2-2
cdr3_nt: TGTGCCAGCAGCCAAGCCGGGACAGGTAACACCGGGGAGCTGTTTTTT
cdr3_aa: CASSQAGTGNTGELFF

clone_size: NA
v_call: TRBV6-2/TRBV6-3
d_call: NA
j_call: TRBJ1-5
cdr3_nt: TGTGCCAGCAGCCTAAATTTTGATCAGCCCCAGCATTTT
cdr3_aa: CASSLNFDQPQHF

clone_size: NA
v_call: TRBV18
d_call: NA
j_call: TRBJ1-6
cdr3_nt: TGTGCCAGCTCGCTGGGACTTCCAGTGGATTCACCCCTCCACTTT
cdr3_aa: CASSLGLPVDSPLHF